The 28 T cell receptor beta chains listed next were all sequenced from one sample in a study of blood T cells in healthy people across ages. Through a sample-barcoded 5' primer and a J-beta primer mix, a second PCR was run for roughly 6 to 12 cycles. TCRdb passed the 5' RACE reads through MiXCR, listing each CDR3 protein once. The top ten hold over 6.5% of the sample, which has around 1.5 million distinct CDR3 sequences, approximately 59% seen once. Sequenced input: blood. The receptors were gathered from a man aged 18 to 30 in good health.

A note on this clonotype: Its ends do not fully match the called genes, so a read error is possible. The genes are TRBV10-3 and TRBJ1-2; D unclear. This CDR3 is built from 18 residues. Germline V gene data show CDR1 as ENHRY and CDR2 as SYGVKD. The CDR3 DNA reads as TGTGCCATCAGTGAGTCGGCCCCCACTCCGTACACTAACTATGACTACACCTTC. It specifies CAISESAPTPYTNYDYTF.

Turning to this clonotype: One junction end does not reproduce the germline sequence, and a read error may be involved. The chain joins TRBV7-6 to TRBJ2-1; 8 bases line up with TRBD1. Germline CDR1 SGHVS, CDR2 FNYEAQ. The CDR3 runs to 14 residues. The CDR3 DNA follows: TGTGCCGGCAGCTTATACGGACAGGGACAGGAGCAGTTCTTC. It specifies CAGSLYGQGQEQFF.

V is TRBV10-3 and J is TRBJ1-5, with 7 bases lining up with TRBD1. V shed 2 bases, J shed 6 bases, and the junction held 4 bases outside the gene matches. The germline V gene has CDR1 ENHRY and CDR2 SYGVKD. This CDR3 has 14 amino acids. CDR3 in amino acids: CAISETGVVQPQHF. CDR3 bases: TGTGCCATCAGTGAGACAGGGGTCGTTCAGCCCCAGCATTTT.

J is TRBJ2-7 and V is TRBV10-3; D perhaps matches TRBD2 (5 bases). V lost 4 bases to trimming and J lost 5 bases, with 9 bases between them. Germline CDR1 reads ENHRY; CDR2 reads SYGVKD. CDR3 length equals 12 residues. CDR3 coding DNA: TGTGCCATCAGTGGCGAGAGGGACGAGCAGTACTTC. Its translation is CAISGERDEQYF.

The rearrangement uses TRBV27 and TRBJ2-7; 11 positions agree with TRBD2. Germline CDR1 reads MNHEY; CDR2 reads SMNVEV (reference sequence). The V gene end was trimmed by 6 bases and the J gene end by 1 base; junction bases not matched to a gene: 2. This CDR3 contains 14 residues. The chain's CDR3 is CASRGLAESYEQYF. DNA for the CDR3: TGTGCCAGCAGGGGACTAGCGGAATCCTACGAGCAGTACTTC.

Turning to this clonotype: The junction does not match germline at one end; this may be a read error. The chain carries TRBV7-8 and TRBJ2-1; 9 bases match TRBD2. This CDR3 region has 16 residues. CDR1 is SGHVS, CDR2 FQNEAQ, per germline. The CDR3 DNA sequence: TGTGCCAGCAGCTTAACCTCTAGCGGGGCCTACACTGAGCAGTTCTTC. Protein: CASSLTSSGAYTEQFF.

Turning to this clonotype: Germline is not matched at one junction end, which may reflect a read error. The chain is built from TRBV18 and TRBJ2-2; 7 nucleotides line up with TRBD1. The CDR3 length is 15 residues. CDR1 is KGHSH, CDR2 LQKENI, per germline. The CDR3 DNA reads TGTGCCAGCTCGCCACAGGGGCCGAACACCGGGGAGCTGTTTTTT. The encoded protein is CASSPQGPNTGELFF.

V and J are TRBV4-2 and TRBJ2-4, with D maybe TRBD1 (7 bases). The DNA end is more similar to TRBJ2-7, so the J call may be wrong. CDR3 size: 16 residues. Per germline, CDR1 LGHNA and CDR2 YNFKEQ. CDR3 protein: CASSQPEQGGSYEQYF. The CDR3 DNA is TGTGCCAGCAGCCAACCGGAGCAGGGGGGATCCTACGAGCAGTACTTC.

This clonotype is a singleton in its sample. A junction end diverges from the germline sequence, so it may reflect a read error. This chain links TRBV5-4 with TRBJ2-1; no reliable D call. Germline CDR1 and CDR2: SGHNT and YYREEE (reference sequence). CDR3 size: 16 residues. The CDR3: CASSLDPTSSYNEQFF. DNA for the CDR3: TGTGCCAGCAGCTTGGACCCGACAAGCTCCTACAACGAGCAGTTCTTC. Complete variable domain (other parts from reference TRBV5-4 and TRBJ2-1): ETGVTQSPTHLIKTRGQQVTLRCSSQSGHNTVSWYQQALGQGPQFIFQYYREEENGRGNFPPRFSGLQFPNYSSELNVNALELDDSALYLCASSLDPTSSYNEQFFGPGTRLTVL.

This chain links TRBV5-1 with TRBJ2-5; perhaps TRBD1 as D (5 bases). The germline V gene encodes CDR1 SGHRS and CDR2 YFSETQ. This CDR3 comprises 15 residues. Trimming stripped 4 bases from V and 4 bases from J, with 17 bases between. The CDR3 nucleotides are TGCGCCAGCAGCCCGACAGACCCAGAGATAGAGACCCAGTACTTC. It specifies CASSPTDPEIETQYF.

The rearrangement uses TRBV4-1 and TRBJ1-5, with D uncertain. Trimming shortened V by 1 base and J by 4 bases, and 8 bases separated the two germline ends. CDR1 MGHRA and CDR2 YSYEKL come from the germline V gene. The CDR3 is made up of 14 amino acids. The CDR3 nucleotides are TGCGCCAGCAGCCAAGGGTTGTGGAATCAGCCCCAGCATTTT. Protein product: CASSQGLWNQPQHF.

As DNA, the CDR3 is TGTGCCAGCAGCGATTCCGGGAGGCCACAGTACTTC. Amino acid sequence: CASSDSGRPQYF. This rearrangement joins TRBV9 to TRBJ2-7; 7 bases map to TRBD2. The trim removed 3 bases at V and 10 bases at J, leaving 7 bases unmatched. Per germline, CDR1 SGDLS and CDR2 YYNGEE. This CDR3 contains 12 residues.

This clonotype was detected only a few times. The rearrangement links TRBV10-3 to TRBJ2-2; 8 bases fit TRBD1. J lost 6 bases, V lost 4 bases, and 10 bases had no gene match. The CDR3 contains 16 residues. Germline values: CDR1 ENHRY, CDR2 SYGVKD. The CDR3 here is CAISGSGGGPSGELFF. As DNA, the CDR3 is TGTGCCATCAGTGGCTCAGGGGGCGGTCCTTCCGGGGAGCTGTTTTTT.

The table lists this clonotype with a count of one. A read error may account for a junction end that differs from germline. J is TRBJ2-7 and V is TRBV6-2 or TRBV6-3, with 10 nucleotides matching TRBD2. The CDR3 length is 16 residues. Germline lookup yields CDR1 MNHEY and CDR2 SVGEGT. DNA of the CDR3: TGTGCCGGCAGTTTTCGGACTAGCGGCCTTTCAGATGAGCAGTACTTC. Amino acid sequence: CAGSFRTSGLSDEQYF.

On this clonotype: Sequence at one end of the junction differs from germline and may be a read error. This chain joins TRBV5-1 and TRBJ2-3; perhaps D is TRBD1 or TRBD2 (5 bases each). The germline V gene has CDR1 SGHRS and CDR2 YFSETQ. CDR3 length: 15 amino acids. This chain's CDR3 is CAGSLGVPPTDTQYF. In DNA, the CDR3 is TGCGCCGGCAGCTTGGGGGTCCCGCCGACAGATACGCAGTATTTT. Complete variable domain (other parts from reference TRBV5-1 and TRBJ2-3): KAGVTQTPRYLIKTRGQQVTLSCSPISGHRSVSWYQQTPGQGLQFLFEYFSETQRNKGNFPGRFSGRQFSNSRSEMNVSTLELGDSALYLCAGSLGVPPTDTQYFGPGTRLTVL.

The table lists this clonotype with a few counts. V is TRBV29-1 and J is TRBJ1-2; 7 bases map to TRBD1. The CDR3 sequence is 13 residues long. J was trimmed by 8 bases and V by 2 bases; bases with no gene match: 8. The V gene's germline CDR1 is SQVTM and CDR2 ANQGSEA. CDR3 sequence: CSVERETGKGYTF. In DNA form, the CDR3 reads TGCAGCGTTGAAAGGGAGACAGGGAAAGGCTACACCTTC.

CDR3 nucleotide sequence: TGTGCCAGCAGCTTGTGGCAGATAACCTACAATGAGCAGTTCTTC. Protein product: CASSLWQITYNEQFF. V and J are TRBV5-6 and TRBJ2-1; D unresolved. V was pared by 1 base and J by 2 bases, with 10 bases between. Germline-derived CDR1 and CDR2 are SGHDT and YYEEEE. This CDR3 contains 15 residues.

In its sample, this clonotype was seen a few times. The chain couples TRBV5-1 to TRBJ2-3; D uncertain. Trimming pared 0 bases from V and 14 bases from J, leaving 22 bases between. The CDR3 loop spans 15 amino acids. Per germline, CDR1 SGHRS and CDR2 YFSETQ. In DNA, the CDR3 is TGCGCCAGCAGCTTGGACACCCCCCTTCAGGCTGGACGGTATTTT. The encoded protein is CASSLDTPLQAGRYF. The variable domain in full, completed from reference TRBV5-1 and TRBJ2-3, reads KAGVTQTPRYLIKTRGQQVTLSCSPISGHRSVSWYQQTPGQGLQFLFEYFSETQRNKGNFPGRFSGRQFSNSRSEMNVSTLELGDSALYLCASSLDTPLQAGRYFGPGTRLTVL.

This clonotype occurred a few times. The chain has TRBV7-9 and TRBJ2-5; TRBD1 might be the D (5 bases). V was shortened by 3 bases and J by 2 bases, with 7 bases between the two germline ends. CDR1 is SEHNR, CDR2 FQNEAQ, per germline (reference sequence). This CDR3 spans 13 amino acids. CDR3 in amino acids: CASSLTEQETQYF. The CDR3, as DNA: TGTGCCAGCAGCTTGACAGAACAAGAGACCCAGTACTTC.

This clonotype has more than one count but fewer than ten. V usage is TRBV15 and J usage is TRBJ2-6, with D possibly called TRBD1 or TRBD2 (5 bases each). Germline CDR1 is LNHNV and CDR2 is YYDKDF (reference sequence). CDR3 size: 16 residues. The V end lost 8 bases, the J end lost 2 bases, and 16 bases lay between the germline ends. CDR3 nucleotide sequence: TGTGCCACCGGGAGACAAAGGGGTACTGGGGCCAACGTCCTGACTTTC. Translating it yields CATGRQRGTGANVLTF.

The V and J genes are TRBV12-3 or TRBV12-4 and TRBJ1-2, with 8 bases fitting TRBD1. The trim removed 10 bases at V and 8 bases at J, leaving 6 bases unmatched. This CDR3 has 11 amino acids. The CDR3 spells CATQGASGYTF. Here the CDR3 DNA reads TGTGCCACCCAGGGGGCATCCGGCTACACCTTC.

This chain joins TRBV11-1 and TRBJ2-3, with D unclear. Germline values: CDR1 SGHAT, CDR2 FQDESV (reference sequence). The CDR3 extends over 15 amino acids. The V end lost 4 bases, the J end lost 3 bases, and 14 bases lay between the germline ends. In DNA form, the CDR3 reads TGTGCCAGCAGCTCCCTGACATCGCCGACAGATACGCAGTATTTT. It specifies CASSSLTSPTDTQYF.

On this clonotype itself: The junction and the germline gene differ at one end; a read error may be behind it. The genes are TRBV24-1 and TRBJ2-2, with D perhaps TRBD2 (5 bases). CDR1 is KGHDR, CDR2 SFDVKD, per germline. The length of the CDR3 is 12 residues. This CDR3 reads CATSEGIGELFF. In DNA form, the CDR3 reads TGTGCCACCAGTGAAGGGATCGGGGAACTGTTTTTT.

The chain has TRBV11-2 and TRBJ1-5; a possible D gene is TRBD1 (6 bases). V lost 0 bases to trimming and J lost 6 bases, with 12 bases between them. The CDR3 is made up of 15 amino acids. CDR1 is SGHAT and CDR2 is FQNNGV in the germline V gene. The CDR3 is CASSLEQGMGQPQHF. Written as DNA, the CDR3 is TGTGCCAGCAGCTTAGAACAGGGAATGGGTCAGCCCCAGCATTTT.

This clonotype was counted a few times. V and J are TRBV11-2 and TRBJ2-1; TRBD2 matches at 10 bases. Trimming removed 3 bases from V and 2 bases from J; junction bases left unmatched: 7. The CDR3 length is 17 residues. CDR1 and CDR2 (germline): SGHAT, FQNNGV. CDR3 amino acids: CASSFPSSGGPYNEQFF. In DNA, the CDR3 is TGTGCCAGCAGCTTCCCCTCTAGCGGGGGACCCTACAATGAGCAGTTCTTC.

Ten or more counts support this clonotype. This rearrangement joins TRBV7-9 to TRBJ2-7, with 9 bases aligning to TRBD2. After removal of 1 base from V and 6 bases from J, the junction contained 4 bases not matched to a gene. The CDR3 has 14 amino acids. CDR1 SEHNR and CDR2 FQNEAQ come from the germline V gene (reference sequence). The CDR3 is CASSLGGLASEQYF. CDR3 coding DNA: TGTGCCAGCAGCTTAGGGGGACTAGCTAGCGAGCAGTACTTC.

The genes are TRBV2 and TRBJ2-1; D possibly corresponds to TRBD2 (6 bases). V was trimmed by 8 bases and J by 4 bases, leaving 9 bases between them. Germline V lookup: CDR1 SNHLY, CDR2 FYNNEI. The CDR3 sequence is 12 residues long. This chain's CDR3 is CASLGGYNEQFF. The CDR3 DNA follows: TGTGCCAGCCTGGGGGGTTACAATGAGCAGTTCTTC.

V gene TRBV10-3 combines with J gene TRBJ1-1; 7 bases agree with TRBD1. This CDR3 is 18 amino acids long. Germline CDR1 reads ENHRY; CDR2 reads SYGVKD. The V segment lost 2 bases and the J segment 6 bases; nucleotides outside the gene matches: 18. The CDR3 here is CAISEPGTATRELAEAFF. CDR3 nucleotides: TGTGCCATCAGTGAGCCCGGGACAGCCACTCGTGAATTGGCTGAAGCTTTCTTT.